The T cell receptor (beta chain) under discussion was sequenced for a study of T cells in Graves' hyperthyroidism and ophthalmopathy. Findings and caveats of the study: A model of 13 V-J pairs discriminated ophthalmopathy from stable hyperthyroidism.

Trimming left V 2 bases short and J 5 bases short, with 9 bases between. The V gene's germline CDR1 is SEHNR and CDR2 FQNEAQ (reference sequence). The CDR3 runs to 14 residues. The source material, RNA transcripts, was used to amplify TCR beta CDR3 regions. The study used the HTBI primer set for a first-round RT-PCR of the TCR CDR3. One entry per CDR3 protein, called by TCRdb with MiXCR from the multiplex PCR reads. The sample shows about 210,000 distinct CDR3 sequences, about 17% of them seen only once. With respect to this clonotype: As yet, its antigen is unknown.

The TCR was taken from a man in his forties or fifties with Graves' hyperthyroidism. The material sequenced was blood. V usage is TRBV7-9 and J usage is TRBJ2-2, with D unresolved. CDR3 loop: CASSLRVATGELFF. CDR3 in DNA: TGTGCCAGCAGCTTACGAGTGGCTACCGGGGAGCTGTTTTTT.